This T cell receptor beta chain was identified during a study of control samples from healthy donors and cancer patients. Repertoires were generated with immunoSEQ multiplex PCR, while TCRdb's copy carries only in-frame clones and drops some. The sample lists more than 110,000 clones, more than 85% occurring once. Trimming took off 4 bases at V and 2 bases at J, with 16 bases between the two ends. CDR1 is SGHKS, CDR2 YYEKEE, per germline (reference sequence). This CDR3 is 15 amino acids long. Material: blood. V is TRBV5-5 and J is TRBJ2-7, with D maybe TRBD1 (6 bases). The receptor comes from a woman aged 30 to 39 in good health. The CDR3 reads CASSDTGTRTYEQYF. DNA for the CDR3: TGTGCCAGCAGCGACACCGGGACACGGACCTACGAGCAGTACTTC.